This T cell receptor (beta chain) was captured by sequencing in a study of monozygotic twins with inflammatory bowel disease. Whole-study findings and limits: Against healthy co-twins, IBD patients had lower TCRbeta diversity (measured by inverse Simpson).

About this clonotype: Antigen: not known.

TCRdb reprocessed the 5' RACE reads and keeps a single row for each CDR3 protein, giving no DNA. The sample holds approximately 390,000 distinct CDR3 sequences. The template was total RNA from whole blood, with no T cell sorting. The CDR3 consists of 14 residues. Germline values: CDR1 MDHEN, CDR2 SYDVKM. This clonotype originated in a human donor with ulcerative colitis or Crohn's disease, or a healthy co-twin of an affected twin (not recorded which). This rearrangement joins TRBV28 to TRBJ1-5; absent DNA, TCRdb's TRBD1 call cannot be checked. Source material: blood. The CDR3 loop is CASSSDRVHQPQHF.